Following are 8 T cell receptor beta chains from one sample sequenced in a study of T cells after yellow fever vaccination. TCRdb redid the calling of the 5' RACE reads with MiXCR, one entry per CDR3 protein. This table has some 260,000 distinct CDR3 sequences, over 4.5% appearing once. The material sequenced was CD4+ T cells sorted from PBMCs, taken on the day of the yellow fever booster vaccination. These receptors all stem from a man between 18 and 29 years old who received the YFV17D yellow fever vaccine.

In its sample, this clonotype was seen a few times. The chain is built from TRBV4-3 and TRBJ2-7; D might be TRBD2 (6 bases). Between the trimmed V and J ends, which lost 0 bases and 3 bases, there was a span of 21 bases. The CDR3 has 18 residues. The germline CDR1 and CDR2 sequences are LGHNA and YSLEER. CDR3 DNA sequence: TGCGCCAGCAGCCAAGATCAGGCGGGGTTCCCACCATACTACGAGCAGTACGTC. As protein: CASSQDQAGFPPYYEQYV.

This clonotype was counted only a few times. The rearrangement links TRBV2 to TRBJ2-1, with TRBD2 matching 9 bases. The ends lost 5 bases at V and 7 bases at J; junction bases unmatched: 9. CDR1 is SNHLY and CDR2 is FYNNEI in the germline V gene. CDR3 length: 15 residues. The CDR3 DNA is TGTGCCAGCAGTAATTCAGCGGGGGGAGGTAATGAGCAGTTCTTC. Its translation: CASSNSAGGGNEQFF.

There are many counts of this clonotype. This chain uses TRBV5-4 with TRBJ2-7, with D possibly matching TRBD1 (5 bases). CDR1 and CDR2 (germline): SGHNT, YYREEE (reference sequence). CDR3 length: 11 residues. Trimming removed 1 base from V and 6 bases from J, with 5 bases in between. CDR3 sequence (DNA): TGTGCCAGCAGCTTGAGGGGCGAGCAGTACTTC. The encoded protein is CASSLRGEQYF.

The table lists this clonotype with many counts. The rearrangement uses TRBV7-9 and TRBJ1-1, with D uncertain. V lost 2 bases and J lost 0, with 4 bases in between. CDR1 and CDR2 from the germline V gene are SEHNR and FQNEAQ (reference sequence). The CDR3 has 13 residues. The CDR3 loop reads CASSLRLNTEAFF. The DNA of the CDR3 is TGTGCCAGCAGCTTACGACTGAACACTGAAGCTTTCTTT.

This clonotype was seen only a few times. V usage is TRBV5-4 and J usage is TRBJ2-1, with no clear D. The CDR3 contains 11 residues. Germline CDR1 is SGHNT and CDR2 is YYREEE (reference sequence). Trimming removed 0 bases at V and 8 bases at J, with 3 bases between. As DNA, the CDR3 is TGTGCCAGCAGCTTGGATTATGAGCAGTTCTTC. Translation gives CASSLDYEQFF.

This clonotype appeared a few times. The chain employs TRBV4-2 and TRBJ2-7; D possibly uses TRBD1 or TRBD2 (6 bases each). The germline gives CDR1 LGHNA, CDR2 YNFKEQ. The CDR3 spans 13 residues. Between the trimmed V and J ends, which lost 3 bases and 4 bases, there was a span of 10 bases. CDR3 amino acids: CASSQGGGYEQYV. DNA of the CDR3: TGTGCCAGCAGCCAGGGGGGCGGATACGAGCAGTACGTC.

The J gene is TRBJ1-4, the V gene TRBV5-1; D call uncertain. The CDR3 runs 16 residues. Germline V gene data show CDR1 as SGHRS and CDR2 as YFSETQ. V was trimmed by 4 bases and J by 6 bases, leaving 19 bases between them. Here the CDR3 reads CASSPRIGPRDEKLFF. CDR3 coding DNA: TGCGCCAGCAGCCCCCGGATAGGGCCAAGAGATGAAAAACTGTTTTTT.

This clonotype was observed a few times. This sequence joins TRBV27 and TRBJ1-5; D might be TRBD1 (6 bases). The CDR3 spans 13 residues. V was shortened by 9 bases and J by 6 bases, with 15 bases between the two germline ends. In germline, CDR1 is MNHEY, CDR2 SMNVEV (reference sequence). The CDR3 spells CASTSVTGQPQHF. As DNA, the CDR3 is TGTGCCAGTACCTCAGTGACAGGTCAGCCCCAGCATTTT.